The present TCR beta chain was sequenced within a study of blood T cell repertoires in COVID-19. Study at large: From the United States, Italy and Spain came samples of acute and convalescent COVID-19. Sources were T cells, B-cell-depleted T cells, or PBMCs; the material itself was cDNA or gDNA.

Original data processing: How many nucleated cells were present was estimated from reference gene primer amplification. Libraries were prepared by immunoSEQ multiplex PCR; TCRdb keeps only in-frame clonotypes and omits some of them. Clone size and V and J calls were adopted from that table, with D and trimming inferred from the DNA. Of fewer than 40,000 clones detected, roughly 89% appear once; the ten largest clones hold 1.5% to 1.8%. CDR3 length: 16 amino acids. The V end was cut by 3 bases, the J end by 0 bases, with 15 bases between. The germline V gene has CDR1 MDHEN and CDR2 SYDVKM. Sequencing was carried out using peripheral blood. This rearrangement joins TRBV28 to TRBJ2-7; D remains ambiguous. The sequence was collected from a man in his sixties with active COVID-19. The CDR3 loop is CASSFLEEHRSYEQYF. The CDR3 DNA follows: TGTGCCAGCAGTTTTCTAGAGGAGCACCGCTCCTACGAGCAGTACTTC. The variable domain in full, completed from reference TRBV28 and TRBJ2-7, reads DVKVTQSSRYLVKRTGEKVFLECVQDMDHENMFWYRQDPGLGLRLIYFSYDVKMKEKGDIPEGYSVSREKKERFSLILESASTNQTSMYLCASSFLEEHRSYEQYFGPGTRLTVT.